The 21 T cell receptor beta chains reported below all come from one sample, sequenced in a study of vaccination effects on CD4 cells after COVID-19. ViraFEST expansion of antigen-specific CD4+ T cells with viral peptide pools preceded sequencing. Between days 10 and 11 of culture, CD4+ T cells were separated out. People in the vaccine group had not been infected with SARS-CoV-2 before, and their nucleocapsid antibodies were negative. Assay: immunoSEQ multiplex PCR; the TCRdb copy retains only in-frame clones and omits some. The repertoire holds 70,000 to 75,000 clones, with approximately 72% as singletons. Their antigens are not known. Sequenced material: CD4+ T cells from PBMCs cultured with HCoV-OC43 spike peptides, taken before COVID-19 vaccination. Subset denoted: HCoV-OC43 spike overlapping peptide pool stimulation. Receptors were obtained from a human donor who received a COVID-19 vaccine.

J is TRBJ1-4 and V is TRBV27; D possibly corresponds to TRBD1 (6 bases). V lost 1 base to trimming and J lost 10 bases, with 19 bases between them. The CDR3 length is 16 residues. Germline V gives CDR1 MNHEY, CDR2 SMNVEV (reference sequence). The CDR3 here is CASSLLGGAGIGKLFF. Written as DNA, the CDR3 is TGTGCCAGCAGTTTATTGGGGGGGGCGGGAATTGGAAAACTGTTTTTT.

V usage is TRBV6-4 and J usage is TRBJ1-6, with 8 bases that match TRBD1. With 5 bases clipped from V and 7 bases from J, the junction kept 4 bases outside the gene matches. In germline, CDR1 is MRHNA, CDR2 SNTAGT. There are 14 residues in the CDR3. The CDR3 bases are TGTGCCAGCAGTTCACAGGGGGGGAATTCACCCCTCCACTTT. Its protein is CASSSQGGNSPLHF.

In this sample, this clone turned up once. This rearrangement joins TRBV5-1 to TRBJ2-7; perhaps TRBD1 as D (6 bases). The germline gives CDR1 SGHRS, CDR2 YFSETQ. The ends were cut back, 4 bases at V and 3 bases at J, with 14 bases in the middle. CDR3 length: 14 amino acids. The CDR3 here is CASSVQAGDYEQYV. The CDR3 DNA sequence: TGCGCCAGCAGCGTTCAGGCAGGGGACTACGAGCAGTACGTC.

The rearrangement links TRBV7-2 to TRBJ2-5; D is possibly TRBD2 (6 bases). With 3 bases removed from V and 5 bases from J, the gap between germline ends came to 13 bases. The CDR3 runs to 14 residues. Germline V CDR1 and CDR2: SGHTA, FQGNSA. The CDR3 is CASSLAGPKETQYF. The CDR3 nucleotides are TGTGCCAGCAGCTTGGCGGGGCCCAAGGAGACCCAGTACTTC.

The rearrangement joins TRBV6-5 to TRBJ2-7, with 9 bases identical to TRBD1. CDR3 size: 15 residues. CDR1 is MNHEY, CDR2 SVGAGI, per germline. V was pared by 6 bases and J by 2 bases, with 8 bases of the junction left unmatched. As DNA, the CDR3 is TGTGCCAGCAGCCGTAGACAGGGGGTCCCCTACGAGCAGTACGTC. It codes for CASSRRQGVPYEQYV.

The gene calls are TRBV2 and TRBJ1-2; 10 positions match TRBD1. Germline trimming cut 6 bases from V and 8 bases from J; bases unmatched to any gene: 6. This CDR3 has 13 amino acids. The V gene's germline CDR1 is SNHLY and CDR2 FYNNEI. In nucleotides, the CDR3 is TGTGCCAGCAGCGGGGACAGGGGAGGAGGCTACACCTTC. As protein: CASSGDRGGGYTF.

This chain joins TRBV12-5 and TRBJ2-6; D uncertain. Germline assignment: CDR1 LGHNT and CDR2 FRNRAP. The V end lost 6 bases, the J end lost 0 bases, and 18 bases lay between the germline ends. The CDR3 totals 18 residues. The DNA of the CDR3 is TGTGCTAGTGGCCTCCCCTCAGCAATCCACTCTGGGGCCAACGTCCTGACTTTC. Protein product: CASGLPSAIHSGANVLTF.

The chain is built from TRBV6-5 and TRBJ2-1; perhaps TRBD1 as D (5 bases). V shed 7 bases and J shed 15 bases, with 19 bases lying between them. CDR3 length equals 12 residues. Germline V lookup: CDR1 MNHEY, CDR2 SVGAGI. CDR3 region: CASTGPAAGWFF. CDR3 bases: TGTGCCAGCACCGGGCCCGCGGCAGGGTGGTTCTTC.

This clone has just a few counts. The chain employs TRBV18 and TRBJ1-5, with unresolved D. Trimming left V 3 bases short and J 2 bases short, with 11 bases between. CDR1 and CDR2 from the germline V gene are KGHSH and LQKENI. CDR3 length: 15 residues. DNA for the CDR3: TGTGCCAGCTCACCCTTTTCGGCCGGCAATCAGCCCCAGCATTTT. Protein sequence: CASSPFSAGNQPQHF. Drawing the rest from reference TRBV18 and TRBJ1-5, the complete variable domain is NAGVMQNPRHLVRRRGQEARLRCSPMKGHSHVYWYRQLPEEGLKFMVYLQKENIIDESGMPKERFSAEFPKEGPSILRIQQVVRGDSAAYFCASSPFSAGNQPQHFGDGTRLSIL.

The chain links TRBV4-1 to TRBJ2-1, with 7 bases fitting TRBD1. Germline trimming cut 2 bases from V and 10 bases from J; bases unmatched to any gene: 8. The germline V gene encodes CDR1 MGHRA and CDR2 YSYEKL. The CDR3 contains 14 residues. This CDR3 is CASSQQGVRGEQFF. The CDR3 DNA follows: TGCGCCAGCAGCCAACAGGGGGTGAGGGGGGAGCAGTTCTTC.

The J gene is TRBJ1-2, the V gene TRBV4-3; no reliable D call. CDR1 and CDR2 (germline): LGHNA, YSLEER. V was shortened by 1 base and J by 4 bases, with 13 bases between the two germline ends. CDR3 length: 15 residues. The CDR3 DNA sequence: TGCGCCAGCAGCCAAGGCCTCCGAAATCCCTATGGCTACACCTTC. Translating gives CASSQGLRNPYGYTF.

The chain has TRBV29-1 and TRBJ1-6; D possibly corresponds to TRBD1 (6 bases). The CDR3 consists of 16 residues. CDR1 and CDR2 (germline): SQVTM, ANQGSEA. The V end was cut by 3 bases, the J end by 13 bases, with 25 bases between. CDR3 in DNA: TGCAGCGTTGACAGGGGAAAACAAGGTGGGGAGCTTCCCCTCCACTTT. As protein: CSVDRGKQGGELPLHF. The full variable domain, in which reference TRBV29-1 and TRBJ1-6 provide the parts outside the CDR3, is SAVISQKPSRDICQRGTSLTIQCQVDSQVTMMFWYRQQPGQSLTLIATANQGSEATYESGFVIDKFPISRPNLTFSTLTVSNMSPEDSSIYLCSVDRGKQGGELPLHFGNGTRLTVT.

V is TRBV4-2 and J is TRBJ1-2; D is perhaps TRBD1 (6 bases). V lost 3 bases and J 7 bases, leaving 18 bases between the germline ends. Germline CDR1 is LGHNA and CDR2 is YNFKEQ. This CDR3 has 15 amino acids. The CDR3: CASSQARWAGVGYTF. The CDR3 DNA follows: TGTGCCAGCAGCCAGGCACGCTGGGCAGGGGTTGGCTACACCTTC.

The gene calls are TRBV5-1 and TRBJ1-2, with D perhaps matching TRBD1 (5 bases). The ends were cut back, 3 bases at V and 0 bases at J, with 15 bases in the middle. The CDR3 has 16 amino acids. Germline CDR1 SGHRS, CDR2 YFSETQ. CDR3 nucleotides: TGCGCCAGCAGCTCCGTCTTCGGGGCTACTAACTATGGCTACACCTTC. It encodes CASSSVFGATNYGYTF.

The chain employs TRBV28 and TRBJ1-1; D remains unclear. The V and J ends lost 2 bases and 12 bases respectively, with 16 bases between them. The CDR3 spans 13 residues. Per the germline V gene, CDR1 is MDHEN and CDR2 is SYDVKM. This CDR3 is CASSLSAPKVTFF. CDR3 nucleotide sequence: TGTGCCAGCAGTTTAAGCGCCCCGAAGGTGACTTTCTTT. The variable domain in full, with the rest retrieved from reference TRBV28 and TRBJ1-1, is DVKVTQSSRYLVKRTGEKVFLECVQDMDHENMFWYRQDPGLGLRLIYFSYDVKMKEKGDIPEGYSVSREKKERFSLILESASTNQTSMYLCASSLSAPKVTFFGQGTRLTVV.

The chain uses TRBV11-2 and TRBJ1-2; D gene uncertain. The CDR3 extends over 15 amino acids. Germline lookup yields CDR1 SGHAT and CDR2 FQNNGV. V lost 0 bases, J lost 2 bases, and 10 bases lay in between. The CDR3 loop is CASSLDLRTNYGYTF. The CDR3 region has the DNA TGTGCCAGCAGCTTAGACCTACGTACGAACTATGGCTACACCTTC.

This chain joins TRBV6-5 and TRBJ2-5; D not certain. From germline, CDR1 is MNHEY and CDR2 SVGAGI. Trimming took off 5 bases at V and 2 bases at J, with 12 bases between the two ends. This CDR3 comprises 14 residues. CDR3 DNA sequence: TGTGCCAGCAGTCCAGGCTTAACACAAGAGACCCAGTACTTC. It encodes CASSPGLTQETQYF.

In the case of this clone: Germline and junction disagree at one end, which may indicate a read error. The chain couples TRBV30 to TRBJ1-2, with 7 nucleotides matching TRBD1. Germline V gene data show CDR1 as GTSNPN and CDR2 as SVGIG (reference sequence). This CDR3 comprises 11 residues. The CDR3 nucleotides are TGTGCCTGGAGTCCGGGACAGAGAGTAGACTTC. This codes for CAWSPGQRVDF.

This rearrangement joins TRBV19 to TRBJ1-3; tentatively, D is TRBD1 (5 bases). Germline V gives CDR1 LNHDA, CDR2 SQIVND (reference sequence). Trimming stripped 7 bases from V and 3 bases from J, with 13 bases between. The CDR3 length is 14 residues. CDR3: CASTPGRHGNTIYF. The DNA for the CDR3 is TGTGCCAGTACCCCGGGACGGCATGGAAACACCATATATTTT.

In DNA, the CDR3 is TGCGCCAGCAGGAGAACTAGCGGGGGGGCAGATACGCAGTATTTT. Its protein product is CASRRTSGGADTQYF. The chain uses TRBV5-1 and TRBJ2-3; TRBD2 matches 13 bases. CDR1 and CDR2 (germline): SGHRS, YFSETQ. CDR3 length: 15 amino acids. V trimming: 5 bases; J trimming: 4 bases; junction bases outside the gene matches: 4.

The CDR3 spells CASSLQTGIQETQYF. Here the CDR3 DNA reads TGTGCCAGCAGCTTACAGACAGGAATCCAAGAGACCCAGTACTTC. The V and J genes are TRBV11-2 and TRBJ2-5, with TRBD1 as a possible D gene (6 bases). The CDR3 has 15 residues. The V end lost 2 bases, the J end lost 1 base, and 11 bases lay between the germline ends. Germline lookup yields CDR1 SGHAT and CDR2 FQNNGV.